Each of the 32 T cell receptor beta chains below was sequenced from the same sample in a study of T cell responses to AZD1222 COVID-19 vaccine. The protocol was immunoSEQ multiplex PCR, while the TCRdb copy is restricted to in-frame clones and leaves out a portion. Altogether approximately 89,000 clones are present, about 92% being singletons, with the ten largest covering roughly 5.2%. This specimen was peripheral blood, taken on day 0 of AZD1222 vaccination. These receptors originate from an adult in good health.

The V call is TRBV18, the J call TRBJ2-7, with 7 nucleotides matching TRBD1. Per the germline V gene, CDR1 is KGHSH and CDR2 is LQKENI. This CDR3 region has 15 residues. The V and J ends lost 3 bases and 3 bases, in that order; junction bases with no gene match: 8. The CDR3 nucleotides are TGTGCCAGCTCACCTACAGGGGTCAGGGTCTACGAGCAGTACTTC. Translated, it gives CASSPTGVRVYEQYF.

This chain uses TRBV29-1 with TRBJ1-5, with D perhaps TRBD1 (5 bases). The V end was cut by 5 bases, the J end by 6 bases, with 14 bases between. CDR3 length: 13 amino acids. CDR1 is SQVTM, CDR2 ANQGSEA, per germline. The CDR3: CSVSQGSGQPQHF. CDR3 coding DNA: TGCAGCGTTTCTCAGGGTTCGGGTCAGCCCCAGCATTTT.

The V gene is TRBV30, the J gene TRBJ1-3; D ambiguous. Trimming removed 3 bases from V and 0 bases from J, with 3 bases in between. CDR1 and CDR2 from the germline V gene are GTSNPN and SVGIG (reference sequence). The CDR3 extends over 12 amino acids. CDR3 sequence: CAWSPSGNTIYF. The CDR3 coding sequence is TGTGCCTGGAGCCCCTCTGGAAACACCATATATTTT.

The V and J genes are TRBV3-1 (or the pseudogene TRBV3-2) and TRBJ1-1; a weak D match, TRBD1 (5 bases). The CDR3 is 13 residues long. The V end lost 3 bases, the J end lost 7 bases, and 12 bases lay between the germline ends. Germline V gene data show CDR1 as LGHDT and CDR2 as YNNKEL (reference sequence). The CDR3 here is CASSQFRGLEAFF. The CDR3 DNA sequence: TGTGCCAGCAGCCAGTTTCGGGGCCTTGAAGCTTTCTTT.

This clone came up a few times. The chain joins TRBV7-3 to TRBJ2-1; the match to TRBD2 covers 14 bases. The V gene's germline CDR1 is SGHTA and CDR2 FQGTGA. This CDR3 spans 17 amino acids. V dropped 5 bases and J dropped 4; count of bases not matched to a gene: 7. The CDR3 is CASSQIGTSGGYNEQFF. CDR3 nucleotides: TGTGCCAGCAGCCAAATTGGGACTAGCGGGGGTTACAATGAGCAGTTCTTC. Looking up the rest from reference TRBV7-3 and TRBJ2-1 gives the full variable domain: GAGVSQTPSNKVTEKGKYVELRCDPISGHTALYWYRQSLGQGPEFLIYFQGTGAADDSGLPNDRFFAVRPEGSVSTLKIQRTERGDSAVYLCASSQIGTSGGYNEQFFGPGTRLTVL.

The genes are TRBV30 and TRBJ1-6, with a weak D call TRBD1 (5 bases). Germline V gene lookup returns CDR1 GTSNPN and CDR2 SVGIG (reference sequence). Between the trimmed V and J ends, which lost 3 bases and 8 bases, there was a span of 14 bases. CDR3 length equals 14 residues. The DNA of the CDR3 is TGTGCCTGGAGGGTAAAAGGGGCGGATTCACCCCTCCACTTT. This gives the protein CAWRVKGADSPLHF.

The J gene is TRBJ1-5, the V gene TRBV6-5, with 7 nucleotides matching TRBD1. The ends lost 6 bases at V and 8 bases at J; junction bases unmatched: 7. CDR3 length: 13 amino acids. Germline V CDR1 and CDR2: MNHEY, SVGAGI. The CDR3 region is CASSQKDREPQHF. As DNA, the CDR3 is TGTGCCAGCAGCCAAAAAGACAGGGAGCCCCAGCATTTT.

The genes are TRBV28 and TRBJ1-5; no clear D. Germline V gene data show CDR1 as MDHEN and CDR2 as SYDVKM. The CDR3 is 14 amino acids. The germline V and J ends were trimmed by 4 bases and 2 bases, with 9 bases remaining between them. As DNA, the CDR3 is TGTGCCAGCAGTTCCAGCGGGCGCAATCAGCCCCAGCATTTT. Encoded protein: CASSSSGRNQPQHF.

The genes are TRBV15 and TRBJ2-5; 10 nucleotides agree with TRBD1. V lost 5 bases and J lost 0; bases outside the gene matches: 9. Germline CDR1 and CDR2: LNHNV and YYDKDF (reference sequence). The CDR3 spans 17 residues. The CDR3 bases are TGTGCCACCAGCGGACGACCCGGGACAGGGGACCAAGAGACCCAGTACTTC. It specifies CATSGRPGTGDQETQYF.

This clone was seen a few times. The CDR3 region has the DNA TGTGCCTGGAGTGTAAACAGGGCCCTGCGAGGCGTGACCTTC. It is translated as CAWSVNRALRGVTF. The chain joins TRBV30 to TRBJ1-2; perhaps TRBD1 as D (6 bases). V lost 0 bases, J lost 14 bases, and 22 bases lay in between. From germline, CDR1 is GTSNPN and CDR2 SVGIG (reference sequence). This CDR3 region has 14 residues.

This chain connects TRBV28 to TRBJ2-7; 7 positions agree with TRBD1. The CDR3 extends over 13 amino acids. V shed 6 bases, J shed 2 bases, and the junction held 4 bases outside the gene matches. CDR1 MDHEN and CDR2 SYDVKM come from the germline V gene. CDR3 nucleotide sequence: TGTGCCAGCAGAGGGGGCTCCCCCTACGAGCAGTACTTC. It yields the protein CASRGGSPYEQYF.

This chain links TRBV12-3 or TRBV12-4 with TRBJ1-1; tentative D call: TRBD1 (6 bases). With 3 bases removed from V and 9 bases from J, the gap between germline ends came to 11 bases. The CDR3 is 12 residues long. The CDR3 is CASSFSGGQAFF. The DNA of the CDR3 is TGTGCCAGCAGTTTCAGCGGGGGCCAAGCTTTCTTT.

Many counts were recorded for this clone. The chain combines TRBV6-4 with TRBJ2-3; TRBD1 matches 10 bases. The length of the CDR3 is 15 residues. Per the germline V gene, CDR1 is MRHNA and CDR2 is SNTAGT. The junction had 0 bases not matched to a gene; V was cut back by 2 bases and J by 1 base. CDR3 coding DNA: TGTGCCAGCAGTGACGGGACAGGGGGCACAGATACGCAGTATTTT. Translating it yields CASSDGTGGTDTQYF.

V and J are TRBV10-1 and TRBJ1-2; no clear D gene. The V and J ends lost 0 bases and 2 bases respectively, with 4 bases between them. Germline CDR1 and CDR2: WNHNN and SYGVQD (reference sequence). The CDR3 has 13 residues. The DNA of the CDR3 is TGCGCCAGCAGTGAGTCCCTGAACTATGGCTACACCTTC. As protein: CASSESLNYGYTF.

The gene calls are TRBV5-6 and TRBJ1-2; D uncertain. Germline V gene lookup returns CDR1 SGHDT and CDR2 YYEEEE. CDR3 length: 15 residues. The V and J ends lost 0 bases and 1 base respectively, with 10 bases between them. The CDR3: CASSLVSEINYGYTF. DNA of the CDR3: TGTGCCAGCAGCTTGGTCTCCGAGATTAACTATGGCTACACCTTC.

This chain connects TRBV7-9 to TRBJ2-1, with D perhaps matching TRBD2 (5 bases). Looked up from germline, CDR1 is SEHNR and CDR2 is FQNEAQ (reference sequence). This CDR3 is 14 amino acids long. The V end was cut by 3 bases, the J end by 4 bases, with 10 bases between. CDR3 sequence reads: CASSFAGGYNEQFF. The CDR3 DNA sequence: TGTGCCAGCAGCTTCGCGGGCGGTTACAATGAGCAGTTCTTC.

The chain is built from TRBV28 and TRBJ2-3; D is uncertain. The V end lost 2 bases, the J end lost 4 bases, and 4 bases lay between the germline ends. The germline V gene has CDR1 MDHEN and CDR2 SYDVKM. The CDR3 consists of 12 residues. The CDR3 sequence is CASSLGADTQYF. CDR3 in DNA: TGTGCCAGCAGTTTAGGGGCAGATACGCAGTATTTT.

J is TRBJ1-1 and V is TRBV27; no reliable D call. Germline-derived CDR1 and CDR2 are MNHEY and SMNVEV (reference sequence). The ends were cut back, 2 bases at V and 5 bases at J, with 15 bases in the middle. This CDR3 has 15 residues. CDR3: CASSLGSAVGTEAFF. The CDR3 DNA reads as TGTGCCAGCAGTTTAGGCAGTGCGGTGGGAACTGAAGCTTTCTTT.

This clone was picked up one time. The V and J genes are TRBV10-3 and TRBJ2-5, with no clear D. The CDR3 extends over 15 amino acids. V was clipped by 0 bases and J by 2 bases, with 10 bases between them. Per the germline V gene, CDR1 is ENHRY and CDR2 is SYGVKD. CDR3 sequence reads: CAISESSRQQETQYF. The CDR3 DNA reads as TGTGCCATCAGTGAGTCAAGCAGACAACAAGAGACCCAGTACTTC.

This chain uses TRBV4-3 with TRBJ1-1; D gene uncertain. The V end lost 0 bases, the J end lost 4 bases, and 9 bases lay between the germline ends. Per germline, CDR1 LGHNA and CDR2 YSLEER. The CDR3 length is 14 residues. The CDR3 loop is CASSQDSLGTEAFF. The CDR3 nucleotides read TGCGCCAGCAGCCAAGATTCTCTGGGCACTGAAGCTTTCTTT.

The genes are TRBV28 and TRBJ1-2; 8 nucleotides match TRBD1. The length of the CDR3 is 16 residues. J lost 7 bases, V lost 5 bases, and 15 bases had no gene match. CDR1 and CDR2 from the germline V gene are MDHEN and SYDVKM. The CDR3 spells CASSTPSRTGWGGYTF. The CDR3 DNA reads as TGTGCCAGCAGTACCCCCTCGAGGACAGGGTGGGGTGGCTACACCTTC.

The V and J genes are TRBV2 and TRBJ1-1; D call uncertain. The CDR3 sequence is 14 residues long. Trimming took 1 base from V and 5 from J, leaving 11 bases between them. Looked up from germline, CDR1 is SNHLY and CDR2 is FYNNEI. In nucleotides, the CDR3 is TGTGCCAGCAGTGAAGTGTCCCTTAGAACTGAAGCTTTCTTT. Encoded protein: CASSEVSLRTEAFF.

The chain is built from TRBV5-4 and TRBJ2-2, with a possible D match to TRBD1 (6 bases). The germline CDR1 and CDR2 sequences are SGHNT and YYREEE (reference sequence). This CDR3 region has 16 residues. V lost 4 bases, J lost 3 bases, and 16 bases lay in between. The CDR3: CASSRVGQIYTGELFF. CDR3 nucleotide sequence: TGTGCCAGCAGCCGGGTCGGACAGATCTACACCGGGGAGCTGTTTTTT. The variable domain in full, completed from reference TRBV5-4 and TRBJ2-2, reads ETGVTQSPTHLIKTRGQQVTLRCSSQSGHNTVSWYQQALGQGPQFIFQYYREEENGRGNFPPRFSGLQFPNYSSELNVNALELDDSALYLCASSRVGQIYTGELFFGEGSRLTVL.

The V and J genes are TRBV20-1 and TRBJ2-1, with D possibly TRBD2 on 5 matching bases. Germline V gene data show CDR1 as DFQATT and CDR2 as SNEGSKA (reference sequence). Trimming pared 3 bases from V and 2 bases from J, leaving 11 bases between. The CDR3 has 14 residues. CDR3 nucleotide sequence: TGCAGTGCTAGTCGGCCGGGGACCTACAATGAGCAGTTCTTC. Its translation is CSASRPGTYNEQFF.

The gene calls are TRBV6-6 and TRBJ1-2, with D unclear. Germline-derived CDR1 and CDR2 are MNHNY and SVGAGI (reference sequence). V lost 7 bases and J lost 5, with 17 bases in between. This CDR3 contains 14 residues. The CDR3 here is CASNLRRWNYGYTF. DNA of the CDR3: TGTGCCAGCAACTTACGGAGATGGAATTATGGCTACACCTTC.

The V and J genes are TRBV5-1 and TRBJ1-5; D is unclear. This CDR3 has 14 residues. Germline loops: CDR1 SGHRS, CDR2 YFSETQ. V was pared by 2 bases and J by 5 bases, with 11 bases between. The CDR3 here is CASSFEHRDQPQHF. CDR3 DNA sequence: TGCGCCAGCAGCTTTGAACACAGAGATCAGCCCCAGCATTTT.

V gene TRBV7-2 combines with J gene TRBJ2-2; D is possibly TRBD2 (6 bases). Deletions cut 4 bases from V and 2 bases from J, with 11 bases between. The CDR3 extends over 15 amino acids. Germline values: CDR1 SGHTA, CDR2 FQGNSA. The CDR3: CASSSEDYNTGELFF. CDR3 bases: TGTGCCAGCAGCTCCGAGGACTACAACACCGGGGAGCTGTTTTTT.

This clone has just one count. In DNA, the CDR3 is TGTGCCAGCAGTTACACCGGGACTGAAGCTTTCTTT. As protein: CASSYTGTEAFF. The gene calls are TRBV6-5 and TRBJ1-1, with no clear D. Germline lookup yields CDR1 MNHEY and CDR2 SVGAGI. This CDR3 comprises 12 residues. The V and J ends lost 2 bases and 5 bases respectively, with 6 bases between them.

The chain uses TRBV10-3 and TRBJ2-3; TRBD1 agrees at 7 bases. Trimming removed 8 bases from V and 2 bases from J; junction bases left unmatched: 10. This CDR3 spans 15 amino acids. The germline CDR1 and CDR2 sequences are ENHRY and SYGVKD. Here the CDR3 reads CAIGRDRVNTDTQYF. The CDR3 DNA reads TGTGCCATCGGACGTGACAGGGTAAACACAGATACGCAGTATTTT.

The DNA of the CDR3 is TGTGCCAGCAGCCCCGGTGGTCGCACAAGCACAGATACGCAGTATTTT. Protein: CASSPGGRTSTDTQYF. The chain uses TRBV5-4 and TRBJ2-3; D unresolved. With 4 bases removed from V and 0 bases from J, the gap between germline ends came to 15 bases. Germline V lookup: CDR1 SGHNT, CDR2 YYREEE (reference sequence). The CDR3 contains 16 residues. Full variable domain (missing parts from reference TRBV5-4 and TRBJ2-3): ETGVTQSPTHLIKTRGQQVTLRCSSQSGHNTVSWYQQALGQGPQFIFQYYREEENGRGNFPPRFSGLQFPNYSSELNVNALELDDSALYLCASSPGGRTSTDTQYFGPGTRLTVL.

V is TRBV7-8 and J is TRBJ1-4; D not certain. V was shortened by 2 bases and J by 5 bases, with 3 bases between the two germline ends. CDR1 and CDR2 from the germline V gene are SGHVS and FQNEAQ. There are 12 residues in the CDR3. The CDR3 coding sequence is TGTGCCAGCAGCTTACTAAATGAAAAACTGTTTTTT. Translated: CASSLLNEKLFF.

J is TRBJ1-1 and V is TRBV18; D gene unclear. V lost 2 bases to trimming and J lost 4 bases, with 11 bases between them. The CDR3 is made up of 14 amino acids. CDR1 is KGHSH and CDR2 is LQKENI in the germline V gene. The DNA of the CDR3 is TGTGCCAGCTCACCAACGTCCGGGTTCACTGAAGCTTTCTTT. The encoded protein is CASSPTSGFTEAFF.